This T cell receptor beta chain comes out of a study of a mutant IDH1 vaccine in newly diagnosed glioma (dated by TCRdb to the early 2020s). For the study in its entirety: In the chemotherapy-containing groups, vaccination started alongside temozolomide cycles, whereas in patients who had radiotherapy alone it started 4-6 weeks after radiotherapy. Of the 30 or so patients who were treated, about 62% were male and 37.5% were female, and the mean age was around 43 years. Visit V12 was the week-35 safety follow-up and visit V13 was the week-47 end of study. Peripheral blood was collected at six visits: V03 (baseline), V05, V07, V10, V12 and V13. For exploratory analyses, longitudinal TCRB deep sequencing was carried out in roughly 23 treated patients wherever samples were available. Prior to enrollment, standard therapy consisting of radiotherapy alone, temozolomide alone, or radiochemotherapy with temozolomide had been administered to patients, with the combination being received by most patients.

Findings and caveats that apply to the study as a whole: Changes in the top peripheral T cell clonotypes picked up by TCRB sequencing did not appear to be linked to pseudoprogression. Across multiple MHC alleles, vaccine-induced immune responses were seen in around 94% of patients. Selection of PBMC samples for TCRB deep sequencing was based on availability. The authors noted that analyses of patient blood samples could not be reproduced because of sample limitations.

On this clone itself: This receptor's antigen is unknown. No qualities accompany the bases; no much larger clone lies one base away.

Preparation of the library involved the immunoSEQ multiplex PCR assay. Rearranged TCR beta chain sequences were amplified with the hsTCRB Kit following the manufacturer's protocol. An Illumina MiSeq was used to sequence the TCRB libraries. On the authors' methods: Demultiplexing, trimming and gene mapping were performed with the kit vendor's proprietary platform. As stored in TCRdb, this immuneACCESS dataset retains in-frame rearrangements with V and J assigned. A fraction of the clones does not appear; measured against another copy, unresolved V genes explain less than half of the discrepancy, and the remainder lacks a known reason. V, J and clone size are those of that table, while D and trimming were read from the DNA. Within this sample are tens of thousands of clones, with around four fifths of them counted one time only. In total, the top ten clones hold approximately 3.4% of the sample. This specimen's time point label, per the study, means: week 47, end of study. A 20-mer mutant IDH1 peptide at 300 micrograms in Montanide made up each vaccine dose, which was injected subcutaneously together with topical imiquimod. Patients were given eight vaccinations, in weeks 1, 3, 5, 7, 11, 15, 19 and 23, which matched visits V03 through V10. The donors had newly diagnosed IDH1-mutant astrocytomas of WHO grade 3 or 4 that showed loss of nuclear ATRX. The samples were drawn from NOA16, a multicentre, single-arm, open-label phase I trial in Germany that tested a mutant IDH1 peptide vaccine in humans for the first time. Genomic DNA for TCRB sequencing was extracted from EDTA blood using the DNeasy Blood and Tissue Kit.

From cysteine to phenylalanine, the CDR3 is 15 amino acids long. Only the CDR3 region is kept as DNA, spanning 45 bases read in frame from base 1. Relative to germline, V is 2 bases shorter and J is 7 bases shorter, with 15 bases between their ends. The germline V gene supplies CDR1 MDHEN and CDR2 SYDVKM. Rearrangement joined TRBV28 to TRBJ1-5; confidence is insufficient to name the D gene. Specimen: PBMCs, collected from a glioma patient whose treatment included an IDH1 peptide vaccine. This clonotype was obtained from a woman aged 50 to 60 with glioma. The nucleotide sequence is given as TGTGCCAGCAGTTTAGAGGGAGTTGGGGAGCAGCCCCAGCATTTT. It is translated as CASSLEGVGEQPQHF.